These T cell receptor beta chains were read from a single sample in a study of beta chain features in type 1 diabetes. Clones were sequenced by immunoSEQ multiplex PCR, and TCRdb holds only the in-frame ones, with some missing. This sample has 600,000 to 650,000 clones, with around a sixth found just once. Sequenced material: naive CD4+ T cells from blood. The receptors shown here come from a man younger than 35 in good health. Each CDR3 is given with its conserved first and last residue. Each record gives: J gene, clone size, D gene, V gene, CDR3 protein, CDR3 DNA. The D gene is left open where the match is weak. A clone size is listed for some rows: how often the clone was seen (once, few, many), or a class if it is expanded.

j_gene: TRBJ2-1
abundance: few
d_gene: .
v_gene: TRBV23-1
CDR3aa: CASSRPADRGPSSYNEQFF
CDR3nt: TGCGCCAGCAGTCGTCCGGCCGACAGAGGCCCTAGCTCCTACAATGAGCAGTTCTTC

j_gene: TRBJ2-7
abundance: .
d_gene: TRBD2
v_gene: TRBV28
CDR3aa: CASSGLAGGEAYEQYF
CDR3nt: TGTGCCAGCAGCGGACTAGCGGGAGGGGAAGCCTACGAGCAGTACTTC

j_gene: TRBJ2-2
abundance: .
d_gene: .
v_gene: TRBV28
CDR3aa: CASSLQRELFF
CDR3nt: TGTGCCAGCAGTTTACAGAGGGAGCTGTTTTTT

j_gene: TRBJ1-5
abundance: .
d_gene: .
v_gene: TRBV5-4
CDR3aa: CASSSDNQPQHF
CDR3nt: TGTGCCAGCAGCTCGGACAATCAGCCCCAGCATTTT

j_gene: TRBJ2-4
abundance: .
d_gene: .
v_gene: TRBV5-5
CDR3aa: CASSLPLRTKNIQYF
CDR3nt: TGTGCCAGCAGCTTGCCGCTGCGGACCAAAAACATTCAGTACTTC

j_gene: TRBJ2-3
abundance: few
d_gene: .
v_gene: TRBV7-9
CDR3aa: CASLRQSTDTQYF
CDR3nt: TGTGCCAGCCTCCGGCAAAGCACAGATACGCAGTATTTT

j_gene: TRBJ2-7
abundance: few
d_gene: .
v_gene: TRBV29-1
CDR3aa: CSVGAGSYEQYF
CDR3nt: TGCAGCGTTGGGGCAGGGTCCTACGAGCAGTACTTC

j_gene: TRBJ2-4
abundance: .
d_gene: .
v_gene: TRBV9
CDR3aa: CASSGSPAKNIQYF
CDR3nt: TGTGCCAGCAGCGGGTCCCCCGCCAAAAACATTCAGTACTTC

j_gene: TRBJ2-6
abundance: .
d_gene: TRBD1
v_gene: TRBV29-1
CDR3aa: CSVAGTGVSGANVLTF
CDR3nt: TGCAGCGTTGCCGGGACAGGAGTCTCTGGGGCCAACGTCCTGACTTTC

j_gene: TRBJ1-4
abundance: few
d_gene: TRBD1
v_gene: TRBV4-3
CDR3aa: CASSQDRDKKLFF
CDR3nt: TGCGCCAGCAGCCAGGACAGGGATAAAAAACTGTTTTTT

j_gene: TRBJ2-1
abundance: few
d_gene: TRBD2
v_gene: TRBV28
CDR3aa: CASSPKTGLAGYNEQFF
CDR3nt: TGTGCCAGCAGTCCCAAAACGGGACTAGCGGGTTACAATGAGCAGTTCTTC

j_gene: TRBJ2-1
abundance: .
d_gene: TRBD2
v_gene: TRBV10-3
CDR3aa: CAISMTSGGAVEQFF
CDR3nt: TGTGCCATCAGTATGACTAGCGGGGGGGCTGTTGAGCAGTTCTTC

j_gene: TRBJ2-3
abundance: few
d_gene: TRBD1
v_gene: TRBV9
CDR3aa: CASSPRGQGLDTQYF
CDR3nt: TGTGCCAGCAGCCCAAGGGGACAGGGGTTAGATACGCAGTATTTT

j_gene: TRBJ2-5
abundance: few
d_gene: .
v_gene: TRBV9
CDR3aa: CASSVGSRETQYF
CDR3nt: TGTGCCAGCAGCGTAGGGTCTCGCGAGACCCAGTACTTC